This passage covers 20 T cell receptor beta chains from one sample sequenced in a study of response to subunit inactivated influenza vaccine. Each CDR3 protein gets one entry after TCRdb re-called the RT-PCR reads with MiXCR. This sample has about 580,000 distinct CDR3 sequences, with around 15% found just once. The source material was PBMCs from blood, sampled roughly 13 days after vaccination. The receptors shown here come from a man aged 50 to 59 who received an inactivated influenza vaccine.

This clonotype was counted between two and nine times. This rearrangement joins TRBV7-9 to TRBJ1-4; 11 bases line up with TRBD1. The CDR3 has 13 residues. The V gene's germline CDR1 is SEHNR and CDR2 FQNEAQ (reference sequence). J gave up 8 bases and V 8 bases, and 4 bases lay outside the gene matches. The CDR3 DNA follows: TGTGCCAGCGATGGGACAGGGGGGGAAAAACTGTTTTTT. It translates to CASDGTGGEKLFF.

The V gene is TRBV4-2, the J gene TRBJ1-5, with 7 bases lining up with TRBD1. Looked up from germline, CDR1 is LGHNA and CDR2 is YNFKEQ. V gave up 0 bases and J gave up 4 bases; unmatched junction bases: 6. The length of the CDR3 is 16 residues. The CDR3 sequence: CASSQEKGARNQPQHF. CDR3 DNA: TGTGCCAGCAGCCAAGAAAAGGGGGCGCGTAATCAGCCCCAGCATTTT.

The chain employs TRBV19 and TRBJ2-2; D unclear. This CDR3 is built from 14 residues. V lost 10 bases and J lost 1, with 13 bases in between. CDR1 is LNHDA and CDR2 is SQIVND in the germline V gene (reference sequence). The CDR3 coding sequence is TGTGCCACCGGAGAACTTGGGAACACCGGGGAGCTGTTTTTT. The encoded protein is CATGELGNTGELFF.

The chain links TRBV10-3 to TRBJ1-1; D is possibly TRBD1 (6 bases). Germline V gene lookup returns CDR1 ENHRY and CDR2 SYGVKD. The CDR3 runs 14 residues. Trimming stripped 3 bases from V and 2 bases from J, with 10 bases between. CDR3 loop: CAISDGGANTEAFF. The CDR3 DNA reads as TGTGCCATCAGTGACGGGGGGGCCAACACTGAAGCTTTCTTT.

This clonotype was observed a handful of times. The chain is built from TRBV27 and TRBJ2-1; 11 bases are shared with TRBD2. CDR3 length equals 15 residues. CDR1 MNHEY and CDR2 SMNVEV come from the germline V gene (reference sequence). The junction had 6 bases not matched to a gene; V was cut back by 2 bases and J by 9 bases. CDR3 nucleotides: TGTGCCAGCAGTTTAATTCTAGCGGGAGGTTTTGAGCAGTTCTTC. Protein: CASSLILAGGFEQFF.

This clonotype was picked up many times. This chain joins TRBV10-3 and TRBJ2-2; D unclear. CDR3 length: 12 amino acids. Germline V gene data show CDR1 as ENHRY and CDR2 as SYGVKD. The V end was cut by 2 bases, the J end by 7 bases, with 5 bases between. The CDR3 DNA follows: TGTGCCATCAGTGAGGATGGCGGGGAGCTGTTTTTT. This codes for CAISEDGGELFF.

This chain links TRBV12-3 or TRBV12-4 with TRBJ1-6; D possibly corresponds to TRBD1 (6 bases). Deletions cut 4 bases from V and 11 bases from J, with 12 bases between. The CDR3 is 13 amino acids. The CDR3 DNA is TGTGCCAGCAGTTCACAGGGTCAGGCACCCCTCCACTTT. This gives the protein CASSSQGQAPLHF.

This clonotype appeared a few times. V gene TRBV10-3 combines with J gene TRBJ2-1; 9 bases agree with TRBD2. The germline gives CDR1 ENHRY, CDR2 SYGVKD. Losses at the gene ends were 6 bases for V and 2 bases for J; bases not matched to a gene: 5. The CDR3 runs to 15 residues. CDR3: CAIRAGGSPYNEQFF. The CDR3 DNA reads TGTGCCATCAGGGCGGGAGGGAGTCCCTACAATGAGCAGTTCTTC.

This sequence joins TRBV4-3 and TRBJ2-1; unclear D gene. The V end was cut by 0 bases, the J end by 1 base, with 13 bases between. This CDR3 is 17 amino acids long. Germline V CDR1 and CDR2: LGHNA, YSLEER. The CDR3: CASSQDVSSGSYNEQFF. As DNA, the CDR3 is TGCGCCAGCAGCCAAGATGTCTCATCCGGGTCCTACAATGAGCAGTTCTTC.

V usage is TRBV15 and J usage is TRBJ2-3, with 8 bases that match TRBD2. J was trimmed by 4 bases and V by 3 bases; bases with no gene match: 9. The germline V gene encodes CDR1 LNHNV and CDR2 YYDKDF (reference sequence). The CDR3 is 16 residues long. The CDR3 coding sequence is TGTGCCACCAGCAGCTTAGCGGGGAGGCGCGCAGATACGCAGTATTTT. It translates to CATSSLAGRRADTQYF.

The J gene is TRBJ1-2, the V gene TRBV10-2, with unresolved D. V was pared by 3 bases and J by 4 bases, with 12 bases between. This CDR3 is built from 14 residues. The germline V gene encodes CDR1 WSHSY and CDR2 SAAADI. CDR3 DNA sequence: TGCGCCAGCAGTGATGCGAGCACGGCCTATGGCTACACCTTC. As protein: CASSDASTAYGYTF.

The rearrangement uses TRBV12-3 or TRBV12-4 and TRBJ1-2; possibly TRBD1 for D (5 bases). Trimming pared 1 base from V and 6 bases from J, leaving 9 bases between. This CDR3 is built from 13 residues. The CDR3 spells CASSLERGHGYTF. Written as DNA, the CDR3 is TGTGCCAGCAGTTTAGAGAGGGGCCATGGCTACACCTTC.

This chain joins TRBV7-3 and TRBJ1-2; possibly TRBD1 for D (5 bases). The CDR3 contains 13 residues. Germline V gives CDR1 SGHTA, CDR2 FQGTGA. V lost 5 bases, J lost 7 bases, and 14 bases lay in between. The CDR3 DNA reads TGTGCCAGCAGCCCGACAGCAGGAGCTGGCTACACCTTC. Translating it yields CASSPTAGAGYTF.

The chain couples TRBV7-2 to TRBJ1-5, with 9 nucleotides matching TRBD1. The germline CDR1 and CDR2 sequences are SGHTA and FQGNSA. V trimming: 5 bases; J trimming: 1 base; junction bases outside the gene matches: 6. This CDR3 contains 16 residues. In nucleotides, the CDR3 is TGTGCCAGCAGCCTACGGACAGGGGTAAGCAATCAGCCCCAGCATTTT. This translates into CASSLRTGVSNQPQHF.

This clonotype appeared a few times. This chain connects TRBV28 to TRBJ2-4, with TRBD1 matching over 9 bases. This CDR3 region has 16 residues. V trimming: 5 bases; J trimming: 3 bases; junction bases outside the gene matches: 8. Germline V gene data show CDR1 as MDHEN and CDR2 as SYDVKM. In DNA form, the CDR3 reads TGTGCCAGCAGTGGGACAGGGTCCTCGGGCAAAAACATTCAGTACTTC. Translated: CASSGTGSSGKNIQYF.

The genes are TRBV10-3 and TRBJ2-3; tentative D call: TRBD2 (6 bases). Germline V gene data show CDR1 as ENHRY and CDR2 as SYGVKD. CDR3 length: 13 residues. Trimming took 7 bases from V and 0 from J, leaving 8 bases between them. Here the CDR3 DNA reads TGTGCCATCACAGGGACTAGCACAGATACGCAGTATTTT. It codes for CAITGTSTDTQYF.

This clonotype was picked up many times. The genes are TRBV20-1 and TRBJ1-1, with D possibly being TRBD1 (6 bases). Germline V gene lookup returns CDR1 DFQATT and CDR2 SNEGSKA (reference sequence). This CDR3 spans 14 amino acids. V lost 6 bases and J lost 3, with 17 bases in between. CDR3 bases: TGCAGTGCCCCGGGGGGCAGCCGAGACACTGAAGCTTTCTTT. This gives the protein CSAPGGSRDTEAFF.

This clonotype was found many times. The V and J genes are TRBV20-1 and TRBJ2-2; D is unresolved. The CDR3 is 13 amino acids. Germline CDR1 and CDR2: DFQATT and SNEGSKA (reference sequence). CDR3 sequence (DNA): TGCAGCGCTCGGGCAGGGAACACCGGGGAGCTGTTTTTT. Translation gives CSARAGNTGELFF.

This chain connects TRBV12-3 or TRBV12-4 to TRBJ1-5, with a weak D call TRBD1 (6 bases). V was pared by 5 bases and J by 2 bases, with 10 bases between. This CDR3 has 14 amino acids. The CDR3: CASSGSGGNQPQHF. In nucleotides, the CDR3 is TGTGCCAGCAGTGGATCAGGGGGCAATCAGCCCCAGCATTTT.

The chain joins TRBV5-1 to TRBJ2-7, with 8 bases lining up with TRBD1. This CDR3 is 15 amino acids long. CDR1 SGHRS and CDR2 YFSETQ come from the germline V gene. V shed 4 bases, J shed 5 bases, and the junction held 11 bases outside the gene matches. In DNA, the CDR3 is TGCGCCAGCAGCGCAGGACAGGGATATTGGGACGAGCAGTACTTC. Its protein product is CASSAGQGYWDEQYF.